The 3 T cell receptor beta chains below all came from one sample that was sequenced in a study of blood T cell repertoires in COVID-19. TCRdb's copy holds only in-frame clones and misses some; the assay was immunoSEQ multiplex PCR. The top ten hold roughly 9% of the sample, which has 100,000 to 150,000 clones, roughly four fifths seen once. The sample consisted of peripheral blood. These receptors were obtained from a man between 40 and 49 years old with active or convalescent COVID-19.

This chain connects TRBV18 to TRBJ1-1; 10 bases line up with TRBD1. Trimming at V came to 2 bases and at J to 5 bases, leaving 2 bases not matched to a gene. This CDR3 has 14 amino acids. Per germline, CDR1 KGHSH and CDR2 LQKENI. The CDR3 reads CASSPGQGVTEAFF. As DNA, the CDR3 is TGTGCCAGCTCACCAGGACAGGGGGTAACTGAAGCTTTCTTT. Together with reference TRBV18 and TRBJ1-1, the CDR3 gives the full variable domain: NAGVMQNPRHLVRRRGQEARLRCSPMKGHSHVYWYRQLPEEGLKFMVYLQKENIIDESGMPKERFSAEFPKEGPSILRIQQVVRGDSAAYFCASSPGQGVTEAFFGQGTRLTVV.

Of note for this clone: The junction shows a germline mismatch at one end, possibly a read error. The sample carries other DNA sequences with the same CDR3. The V call is TRBV11-2, the J call TRBJ2-1; D is unresolved. There are 13 residues in the CDR3. Germline V lookup: CDR1 SGHAT, CDR2 FQNNGV. This CDR3 reads CASSLAIYNEQFF. The CDR3 region has the DNA TGTGCTAGCAGCTTAGCCATTTACAATGAGCAGTTCTTC.

In DNA form, the CDR3 reads TGCAGTGCTAGTCCTATTAGCGGGGGGAACTACGAGCAGTACTTC. This encodes CSASPISGGNYEQYF. V is TRBV20-1 and J is TRBJ2-7, with 10 bases fitting TRBD2. J lost 3 bases, V lost 3 bases, and 8 bases had no gene match. Per germline, CDR1 DFQATT and CDR2 SNEGSKA (reference sequence). The CDR3 totals 15 residues.